This T cell receptor (beta chain) appears in the sequencing data of a study of shared clonotypes between healthy human individuals. Across the whole study: Donors consisted of two women and a few men between 18 and 49. Per-donor plates numbered three CD4 naive, three CD4 memory, two CD8 naive and one CD8 memory.

A split of CD4+ cells into CD45RA+ naive and CD45RA-negative memory subsets was performed. Trimming removed 4 bases from V and 0 bases from J; junction bases left unmatched: 5. The germline gives CDR1 SEHNR, CDR2 FQNEAQ (reference sequence). CDR3 length: 16 amino acids. Data came from immunoSEQ multiplex PCR; TCRdb stores just in-frame clones and leaves some out. The sample shows about 980,000 clones, less than 85% of them seen only once. Sequencing was carried out using memory CD4+ T cells sorted from blood. Subset meaning: CD45RA-negative fraction. This chain links TRBV7-9 with TRBJ2-2, with 7 nucleotides matching TRBD2. The TCR originated in a young man in good health. The CDR3 here is CASSSQTSTNTGELFF. The CDR3 nucleotides are TGTGCCAGCAGCTCGCAGACTAGCACGAACACCGGGGAGCTGTTTTTT. Supplemented by reference TRBV7-9 and TRBJ2-2, the full variable domain reads DTGVSQNPRHKITKRGQNVTFRCDPISEHNRLYWYRQTLGQGPEFLTYFQNEAQLEKSRLLSDRFSAERPKGSFSTLEIQRTEQGDSAMYLCASSSQTSTNTGELFFGEGSRLTVL.